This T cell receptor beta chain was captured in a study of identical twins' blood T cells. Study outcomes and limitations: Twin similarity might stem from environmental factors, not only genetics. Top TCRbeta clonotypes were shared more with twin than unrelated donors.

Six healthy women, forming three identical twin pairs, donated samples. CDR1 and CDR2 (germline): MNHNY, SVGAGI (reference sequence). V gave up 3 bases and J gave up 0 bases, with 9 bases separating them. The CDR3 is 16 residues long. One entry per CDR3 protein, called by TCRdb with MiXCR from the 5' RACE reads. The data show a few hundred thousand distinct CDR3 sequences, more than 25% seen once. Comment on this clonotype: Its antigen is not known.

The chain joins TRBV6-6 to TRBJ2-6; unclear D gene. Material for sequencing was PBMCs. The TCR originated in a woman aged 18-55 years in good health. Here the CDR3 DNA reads TGTGCCAGCAGTTATGACGGAAGCTCTGGGGCCAACGTCCTGACTTTC. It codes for CASSYDGSSGANVLTF.